These 30 T cell receptor beta chains came from one sample sequenced in a study of breast tumors, draining lymph nodes, adjacent tissues. Each CDR3 protein is one row after TCRdb ran MiXCR on the multiplex PCR reads. The table shows 25,000 or so distinct CDR3 sequences, with almost 70% occurring only once. Sequencing was carried out using tumor-adjacent breast tissue. These receptors were collected from a female donor with breast cancer. Some clones in this sample may be carry-over from other donors' samples.

As concerns this clonotype: At one boundary the junction diverges from the germline segment, which might be a read error. This chain connects TRBV10-3 to TRBJ1-2, with D unclear. The CDR3 extends over 12 amino acids. CDR1 and CDR2 from the germline V gene are ENHRY and SYGVKD. CDR3 bases: TGCGCCATCGGTCAGGACGGCTATGGCTACACCTTC. Translating gives CAIGQDGYGYTF.

This clonotype was recorded at least ten times. This chain connects TRBV10-1 to TRBJ2-2; possible D gene TRBD1, 5 bases. Germline CDR1 and CDR2: WNHNN and SYGVQD (reference sequence). V was shortened by 5 bases and J by 4 bases, with 14 bases between the two germline ends. The CDR3 totals 15 residues. The CDR3 loop is CASSRTRSPTGELFF. The CDR3 region has the DNA TGCGCCAGCAGTCGGACAAGGAGTCCCACCGGGGAGCTGTTTTTT.

The V gene is TRBV7-8, the J gene TRBJ2-7; 7 positions agree with TRBD1. The germline gives CDR1 SGHVS, CDR2 FQNEAQ. The CDR3 is made up of 17 amino acids. V lost 5 bases, J lost 3 bases, and 16 bases stayed unmatched. DNA for the CDR3: TGTGCCAGCAGCCAAAACCCGACAGGGCCAGGCCGCTACGAGCAGTACTTC. Its translation is CASSQNPTGPGRYEQYF.

This clonotype has more than one count but fewer than ten. DNA of the CDR3: TGTGCCAGCAGCCTACTACCCGGACGTAGGGGCAATCAGCCCCAGCATTTT. Translating gives CASSLLPGRRGNQPQHF. J is TRBJ1-5 and V is TRBV9, with no clear D. CDR3 size: 17 residues. V lost 4 bases, J lost 2 bases, and 19 bases lay in between. Germline-derived CDR1 and CDR2 are SGDLS and YYNGEE.

This rearrangement joins TRBV7-3 to TRBJ2-2; D gene uncertain. CDR3 length equals 12 residues. V shed 2 bases and J shed 6 bases, with 4 bases lying between them. Germline V gene lookup returns CDR1 SGHTA and CDR2 FQGTGA. For the CDR3, the DNA is TGTGCCAGCAGCTTAGTATCCGGGGAGCTGTTTTTT. Translated, it gives CASSLVSGELFF.

The chain joins TRBV6-6 to TRBJ1-2; D unclear. Trimming removed 6 bases from V and 4 bases from J, with 9 bases in between. The CDR3 runs to 12 residues. Germline V gene data show CDR1 as MNHNY and CDR2 as SVGAGI (reference sequence). Written as DNA, the CDR3 is TGTGCCAGCAGCCCCGTGTCCTATGGCTACACCTTC. Amino acid sequence: CASSPVSYGYTF.

The CDR3 DNA follows: TGCGCCAGCAGCTTGGGTCTAGGGGAAGGTTCACCCCTCCACTTT. Encoded protein: CASSLGLGEGSPLHF. The chain joins TRBV5-1 to TRBJ1-6, with a possible D match to TRBD1 (5 bases). CDR3 length: 15 amino acids. Germline values: CDR1 SGHRS, CDR2 YFSETQ. Trimming took 0 bases from V and 9 from J, leaving 13 bases between them.

This sequence joins TRBV7-9 and TRBJ2-5; D remains unclear. The CDR3 runs to 14 residues. Germline CDR1 SEHNR, CDR2 FQNEAQ (reference sequence). Trimming took off 5 bases at V and 0 bases at J, with 10 bases between the two ends. Here the CDR3 DNA reads TGTGCCAGCAGCGCCTATCAGTACCAAGAGACCCAGTACTTC. Translated: CASSAYQYQETQYF.

This chain joins TRBV5-6 and TRBJ1-1; tentatively, D is TRBD1 (5 bases). This CDR3 has 13 residues. The germline V gene has CDR1 SGHDT and CDR2 YYEEEE. Trimming left V 6 bases short and J 4 bases short, with 13 bases between. The CDR3, as DNA: TGTGCCAGCATCCATTCGGGGGGCACTGAAGCTTTCTTT. The encoded protein is CASIHSGGTEAFF.

J is TRBJ2-7 and V is TRBV2, with a tentative D call TRBD1 (6 bases). Germline V gene lookup returns CDR1 SNHLY and CDR2 FYNNEI. This CDR3 contains 11 residues. The V and J ends lost 10 bases and 2 bases respectively, with 9 bases between them. CDR3 in amino acids: CATRDTYEQYF. The CDR3 bases are TGTGCCACCCGGGACACCTACGAGCAGTACTTC.

The chain is built from TRBV29-1 and TRBJ1-4; possibly TRBD1 for D (5 bases). Germline CDR1 SQVTM, CDR2 ANQGSEA. With 4 bases removed from V and 8 bases from J, the gap between germline ends came to 14 bases. The length of the CDR3 is 13 residues. The CDR3 nucleotides are TGCAGCGTTGGAGGTCAGCAGGGCGAAAAACTGTTTTTT. Its translation: CSVGGQQGEKLFF.

The genes are TRBV29-1 and TRBJ2-3, with D tentatively TRBD1 (6 bases). The germline V gene has CDR1 SQVTM and CDR2 ANQGSEA. This CDR3 is 17 amino acids long. V was clipped by 0 bases and J by 2 bases, with 18 bases between them. In DNA, the CDR3 is TGCAGCGTTGAAGAACAGGGTGACGCCACGATCACAGATACGCAGTATTTT. It codes for CSVEEQGDATITDTQYF.

This rearrangement joins TRBV20-1 to TRBJ1-1; no firm D call. The CDR3 sequence is 13 residues long. Per the germline V gene, CDR1 is DFQATT and CDR2 is SNEGSKA (reference sequence). V was clipped by 2 bases and J by 3 bases, with 10 bases between them. CDR3 sequence: CSARREVDTEAFF. The CDR3 nucleotides read TGCAGTGCTAGACGCGAGGTGGACACTGAAGCTTTCTTT.

This rearrangement joins TRBV29-1 to TRBJ2-3; 10 positions match TRBD2. In germline, CDR1 is SQVTM, CDR2 ANQGSEA. This CDR3 is 17 amino acids long. J gave up 6 bases and V 0 bases, and 12 bases lay outside the gene matches. CDR3 nucleotide sequence: TGCAGCGTTGAAGATCTTGGGCTAGCGGGGGTATCCGATACGCAGTATTTT. Translating gives CSVEDLGLAGVSDTQYF.

The chain joins TRBV25-1 to TRBJ1-2, with D possibly being TRBD1 (5 bases). Per germline, CDR1 MGHDK and CDR2 SYGVNS. CDR3 length: 16 residues. Between the trimmed V and J ends, which lost 5 bases and 6 bases, there was a span of 22 bases. CDR3: CASSTYGTTLGDGYTF. The DNA of the CDR3 is TGTGCCAGCAGTACTTACGGGACTACACTTGGGGATGGCTACACCTTC.

This clonotype was observed many times. CDR3 sequence: CASSLDGGGGNIQYF. The CDR3 coding sequence is TGCGCCAGCAGCTTGGATGGCGGGGGAGGAAACATTCAGTACTTC. The chain carries TRBV5-1 and TRBJ2-4; TRBD2 aligns across 7 bases. V shed 0 bases and J 6 bases; nucleotides not matched to a gene: 6. The germline CDR1 and CDR2 sequences are SGHRS and YFSETQ. This CDR3 comprises 15 residues.

This clonotype was seen a few times. The chain joins TRBV6-5 to TRBJ2-3; possibly TRBD2 for D (5 bases). The germline CDR1 and CDR2 sequences are MNHEY and SVGAGI. Trimming cost V 4 bases and J 1 base, with 9 bases left between them. CDR3 size: 14 residues. The CDR3 loop reads CASSSGLGTDTQYF. The DNA for the CDR3 is TGTGCCAGCAGTTCAGGACTTGGCACAGATACGCAGTATTTT.

The chain combines TRBV6-6 with TRBJ1-6; D gene unclear. The CDR3 is made up of 12 amino acids. Trimming took off 7 bases at V and 4 bases at J, with 5 bases between the two ends. Germline loops: CDR1 MNHNY, CDR2 SVGAGI (reference sequence). The CDR3 is CASKNYNSPLHF. CDR3 bases: TGTGCCAGCAAGAATTATAATTCACCCCTCCACTTT.

This sequence joins TRBV10-2 and TRBJ2-3, with 9 bases matching TRBD2. Germline trimming cut 7 bases from V and 3 bases from J; bases unmatched to any gene: 8. The germline V gene encodes CDR1 WSHSY and CDR2 SAAADI. The CDR3 loop spans 15 amino acids. The CDR3 nucleotides are TGCGCCAGCACCTATAGCGGGAGTATGACAGATACGCAGTATTTT. This sequence encodes CASTYSGSMTDTQYF.

A word on this clonotype: The junction and the germline gene differ at one end; a read error may be behind it. The chain links TRBV5-1 to TRBJ2-1; D tentatively fits TRBD1 or TRBD2 (6 bases each). The CDR3 is 15 amino acids. CDR1 and CDR2 from the germline V gene are SGHRS and YFSETQ. The CDR3 reads CASSLGGATYDEQFF. CDR3 in DNA: TGCGCCAGCAGCTTGGGGGGGGCTACCTACGATGAGCAGTTCTTC.

The chain combines TRBV20-1 with TRBJ2-7, with 12 bases aligning to TRBD2. Germline trimming cut 2 bases from V and 3 bases from J; bases unmatched to any gene: 11. Germline CDR1 DFQATT, CDR2 SNEGSKA (reference sequence). The CDR3 contains 17 residues. The CDR3 here is CSARTGLAGSRIYEQYF. CDR3 DNA sequence: TGCAGTGCTAGAACGGGACTAGCGGGCAGTCGGATCTACGAGCAGTACTTC.

This clonotype has ten or more counts. This chain uses TRBV5-8 with TRBJ2-3, with 15 bases fitting TRBD2. With V trimmed by 0 bases and J by 5 bases, 10 bases remained unmatched. The CDR3 sequence is 19 residues long. The V gene's germline CDR1 is SGHTS and CDR2 YDEGEE. CDR3 bases: TGTGCCAGCAGCTTGGGTAGGACTAGCGGGAGGGCCGAGGGAGATACGCAGTATTTT. Encoded protein: CASSLGRTSGRAEGDTQYF.

This chain uses TRBV2 with TRBJ2-1; D is unresolved. This CDR3 comprises 15 residues. From germline, CDR1 is SNHLY and CDR2 FYNNEI. The V end was cut by 3 bases, the J end by 1 base, with 10 bases between. The CDR3 DNA reads as TGTGCCAGCAGTGAGACCCAGCTATCCTACAATGAGCAGTTCTTC. Translated, it gives CASSETQLSYNEQFF.

The chain joins TRBV9 to TRBJ1-6, with D perhaps TRBD1 (5 bases). The length of the CDR3 is 17 residues. Germline lookup yields CDR1 SGDLS and CDR2 YYNGEE. V was shortened by 4 bases and J by 0 bases, with 14 bases between the two germline ends. CDR3 DNA: TGTGCCAGCAGCCCCGGGACTTTGAGCTCCTATAATTCACCCCTCCACTTT. Its translation: CASSPGTLSSYNSPLHF.

The chain links TRBV4-1 to TRBJ2-5; D may be TRBD2 (5 bases). Trimming left V 1 base short and J 7 bases short, with 7 bases between. Germline CDR1 MGHRA, CDR2 YSYEKL. This CDR3 region has 12 residues. The DNA of the CDR3 is TGCGCCAGCAGCCAAGCGGCGGGGACCCAGTACTTC. Amino acid sequence: CASSQAAGTQYF.

The gene calls are TRBV5-8 and TRBJ2-3; 8 nucleotides line up with TRBD2. Germline values: CDR1 SGHTS, CDR2 YDEGEE. Trimming cost V 2 bases and J 3 bases; bases outside gene matches: 5. The CDR3 loop spans 15 amino acids. Here the CDR3 DNA reads TGTGCCAGCAGCTTAGCTAGCGGGCTTACAGATACGCAGTATTTT. It codes for CASSLASGLTDTQYF. The full variable domain, in which reference TRBV5-8 and TRBJ2-3 provide the parts outside the CDR3, is EAGVTQSPTHLIKTRGQQATLRCSPISGHTSVYWYQQALGLGLQFLLWYDEGEERNRGNFPPRFSGRQFPNYSSELNVNALELEDSALYLCASSLASGLTDTQYFGPGTRLTVL.

The V and J genes are TRBV2 and TRBJ1-6; no clear D gene. The germline V and J ends were trimmed by 3 bases and 6 bases, with 9 bases remaining between them. Germline assignment: CDR1 SNHLY and CDR2 FYNNEI. This CDR3 is 14 amino acids long. The CDR3 DNA follows: TGTGCCAGCAGTGACAGCCACCCTAATTCACCCCTCCACTTT. Protein product: CASSDSHPNSPLHF.

The chain combines TRBV27 with TRBJ2-7; no clear D gene. CDR1 is MNHEY, CDR2 SMNVEV, per germline (reference sequence). The CDR3 loop spans 12 amino acids. Trimming stripped 10 bases from V and 6 bases from J, with 16 bases between. The CDR3 bases are TGTGCCACACTCAGTCCCTCGGGCGAGCAGTACTTC. Translation gives CATLSPSGEQYF.

The chain carries TRBV5-6 and TRBJ1-2; no firm D call. The ends were cut back, 8 bases at V and 5 bases at J, with 19 bases in the middle. CDR3 length: 14 amino acids. The germline CDR1 and CDR2 sequences are SGHDT and YYEEEE. The CDR3 here is CASNLGERAYGYTF. CDR3 in DNA: TGTGCCAGTAACCTCGGCGAAAGGGCTTATGGCTACACCTTC.

In its sample, this clonotype was seen a few times. The rearrangement joins TRBV29-1 to TRBJ2-3, with a tentative D call TRBD1 (6 bases). The CDR3 extends over 13 amino acids. Germline lookup yields CDR1 SQVTM and CDR2 ANQGSEA. Trimming stripped 6 bases from V and 3 bases from J, with 13 bases between. The chain's CDR3 is CSVAQDRTDTQYF. In DNA, the CDR3 is TGCAGCGTCGCCCAGGACAGAACAGATACGCAGTATTTT.